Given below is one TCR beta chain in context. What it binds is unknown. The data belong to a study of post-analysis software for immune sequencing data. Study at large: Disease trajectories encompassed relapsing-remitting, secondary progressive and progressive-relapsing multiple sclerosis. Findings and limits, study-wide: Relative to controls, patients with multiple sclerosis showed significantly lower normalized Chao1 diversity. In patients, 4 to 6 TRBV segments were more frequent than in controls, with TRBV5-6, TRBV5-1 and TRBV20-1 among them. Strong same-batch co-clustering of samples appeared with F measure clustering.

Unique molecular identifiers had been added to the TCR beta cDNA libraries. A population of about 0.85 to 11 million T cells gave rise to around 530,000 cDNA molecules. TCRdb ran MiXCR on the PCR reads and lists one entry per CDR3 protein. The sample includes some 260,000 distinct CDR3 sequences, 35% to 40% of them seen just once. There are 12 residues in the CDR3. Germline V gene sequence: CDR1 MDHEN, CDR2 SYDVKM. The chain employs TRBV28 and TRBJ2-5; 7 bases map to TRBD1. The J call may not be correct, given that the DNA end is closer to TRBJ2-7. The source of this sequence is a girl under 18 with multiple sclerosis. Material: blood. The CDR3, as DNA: TGTGCCAGCAGCCTACAGGGGTTCGAGCAGTACTTC. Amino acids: CASSLQGFEQYF.